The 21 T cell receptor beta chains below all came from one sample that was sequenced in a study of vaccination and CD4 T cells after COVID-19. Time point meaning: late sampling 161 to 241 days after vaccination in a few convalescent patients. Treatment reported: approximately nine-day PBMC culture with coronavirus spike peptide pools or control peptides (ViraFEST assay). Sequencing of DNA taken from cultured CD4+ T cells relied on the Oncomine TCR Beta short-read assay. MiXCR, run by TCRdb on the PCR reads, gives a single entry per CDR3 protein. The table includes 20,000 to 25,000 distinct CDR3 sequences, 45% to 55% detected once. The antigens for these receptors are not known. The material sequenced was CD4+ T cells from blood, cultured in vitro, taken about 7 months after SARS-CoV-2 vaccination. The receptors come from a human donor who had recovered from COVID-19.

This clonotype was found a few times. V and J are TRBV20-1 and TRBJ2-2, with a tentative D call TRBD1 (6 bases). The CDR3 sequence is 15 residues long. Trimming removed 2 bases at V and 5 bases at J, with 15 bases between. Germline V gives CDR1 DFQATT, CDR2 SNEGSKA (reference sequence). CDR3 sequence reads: CSARTPGVPTGELFF. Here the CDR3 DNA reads TGCAGTGCTAGAACTCCAGGGGTCCCTACCGGGGAGCTGTTTTTT.

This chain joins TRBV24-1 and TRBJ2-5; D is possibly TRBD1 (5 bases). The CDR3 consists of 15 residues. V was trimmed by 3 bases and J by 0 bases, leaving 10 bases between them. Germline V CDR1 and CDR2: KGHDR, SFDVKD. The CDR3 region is CATSDGRAYQETQYF. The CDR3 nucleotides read TGTGCCACCAGTGATGGCAGGGCGTACCAAGAGACCCAGTACTTC.

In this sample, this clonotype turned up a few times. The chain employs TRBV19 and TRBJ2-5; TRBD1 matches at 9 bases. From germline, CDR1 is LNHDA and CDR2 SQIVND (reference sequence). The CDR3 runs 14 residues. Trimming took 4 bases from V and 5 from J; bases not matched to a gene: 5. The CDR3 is CASSTTGGGETQYF. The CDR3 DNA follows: TGTGCCAGTAGTACCACAGGGGGCGGCGAGACCCAGTACTTC.

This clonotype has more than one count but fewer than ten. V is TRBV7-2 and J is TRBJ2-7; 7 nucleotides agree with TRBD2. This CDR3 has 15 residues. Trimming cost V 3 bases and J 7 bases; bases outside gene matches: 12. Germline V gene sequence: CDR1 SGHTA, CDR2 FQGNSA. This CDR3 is CASSFEGGRAVEQYF. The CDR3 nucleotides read TGTGCCAGCAGCTTCGAAGGCGGGAGAGCCGTGGAGCAGTACTTC. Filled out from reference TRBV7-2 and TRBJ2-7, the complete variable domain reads GAGVSQSPSNKVTEKGKDVELRCDPISGHTALYWYRQSLGQGLEFLIYFQGNSAPDKSGLPSDRFSAERTGGSVSTLTIQRTQQEDSAVYLCASSFEGGRAVEQYFGPGTRLTVT.

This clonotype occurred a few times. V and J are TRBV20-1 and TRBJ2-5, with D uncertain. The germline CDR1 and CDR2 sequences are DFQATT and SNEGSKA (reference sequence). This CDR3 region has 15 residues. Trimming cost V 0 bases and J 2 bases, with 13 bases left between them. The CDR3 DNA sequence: TGCAGTGCTAGAGATTTTGCAGAGATACAAGAGACCCAGTACTTC. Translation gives CSARDFAEIQETQYF.

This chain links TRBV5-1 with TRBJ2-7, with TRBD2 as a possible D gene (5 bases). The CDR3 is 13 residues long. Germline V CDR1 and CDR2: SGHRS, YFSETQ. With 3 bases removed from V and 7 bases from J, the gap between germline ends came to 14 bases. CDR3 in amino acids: CASSSAPRGEQYF. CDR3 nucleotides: TGCGCCAGCAGCTCGGCGCCCCGAGGGGAGCAGTACTTC.

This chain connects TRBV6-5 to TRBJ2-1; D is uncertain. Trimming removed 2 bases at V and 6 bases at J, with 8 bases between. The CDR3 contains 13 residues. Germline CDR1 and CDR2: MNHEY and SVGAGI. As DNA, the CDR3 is TGTGCCAGCAGTTACAGGGATGGCAATGAGCAGTTCTTC. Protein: CASSYRDGNEQFF.

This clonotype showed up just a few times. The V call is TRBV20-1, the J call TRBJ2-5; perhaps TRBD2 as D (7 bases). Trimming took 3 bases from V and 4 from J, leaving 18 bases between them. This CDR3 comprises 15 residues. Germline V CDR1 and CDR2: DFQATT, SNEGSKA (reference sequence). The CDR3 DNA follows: TGCAGTGCTAGTCGTGTGGGGGGGCGTTCAGAGACCCAGTACTTC. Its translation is CSASRVGGRSETQYF.

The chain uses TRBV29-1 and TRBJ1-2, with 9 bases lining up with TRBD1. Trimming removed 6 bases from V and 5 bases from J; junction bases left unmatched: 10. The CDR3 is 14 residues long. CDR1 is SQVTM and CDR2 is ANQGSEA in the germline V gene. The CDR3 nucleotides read TGCAGCGTAGGGACAGGGTACCCTTCTTATGGCTACACCTTC. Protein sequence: CSVGTGYPSYGYTF.

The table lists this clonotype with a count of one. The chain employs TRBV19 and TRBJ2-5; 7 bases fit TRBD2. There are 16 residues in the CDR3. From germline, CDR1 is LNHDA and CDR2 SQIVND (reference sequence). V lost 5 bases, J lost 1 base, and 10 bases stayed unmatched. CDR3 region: CASSSGVAGTQETQYF. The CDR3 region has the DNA TGTGCCAGTAGTTCCGGGGTAGCGGGCACCCAAGAGACCCAGTACTTC.

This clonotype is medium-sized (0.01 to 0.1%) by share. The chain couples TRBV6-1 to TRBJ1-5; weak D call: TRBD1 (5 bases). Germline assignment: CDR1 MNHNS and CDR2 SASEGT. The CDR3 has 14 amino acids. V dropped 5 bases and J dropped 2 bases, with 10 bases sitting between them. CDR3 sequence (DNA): TGTGCCAGCAGTCTCAGGGCGGGCAATCAGCCCCAGCATTTT. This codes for CASSLRAGNQPQHF.

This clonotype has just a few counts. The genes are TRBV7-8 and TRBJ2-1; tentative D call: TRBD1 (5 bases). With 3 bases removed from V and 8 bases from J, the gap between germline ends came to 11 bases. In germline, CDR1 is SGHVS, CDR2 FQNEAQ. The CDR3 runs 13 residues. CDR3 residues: CASSFPDKDEQFF. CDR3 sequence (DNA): TGTGCCAGCAGCTTCCCGGACAAGGATGAGCAGTTCTTC.

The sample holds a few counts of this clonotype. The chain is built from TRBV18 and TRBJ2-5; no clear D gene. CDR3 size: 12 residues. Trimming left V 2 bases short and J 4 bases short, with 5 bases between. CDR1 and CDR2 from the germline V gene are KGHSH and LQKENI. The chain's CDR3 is CASSPLPETQYF. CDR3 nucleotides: TGTGCCAGCTCACCATTACCAGAGACCCAGTACTTC.

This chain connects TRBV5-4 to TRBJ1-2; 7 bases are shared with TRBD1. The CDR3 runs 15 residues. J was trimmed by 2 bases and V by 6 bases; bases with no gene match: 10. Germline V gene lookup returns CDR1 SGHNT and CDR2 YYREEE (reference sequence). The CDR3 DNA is TGTGCCAGCACCCCAGGGGGGCGCTTGAACTATGGCTACACCTTC. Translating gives CASTPGGRLNYGYTF.

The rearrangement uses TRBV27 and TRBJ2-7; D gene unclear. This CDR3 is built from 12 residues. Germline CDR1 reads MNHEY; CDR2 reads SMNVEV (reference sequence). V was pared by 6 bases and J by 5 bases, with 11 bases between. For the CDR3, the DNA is TGTGCCAGCAGAGATAGGGTCCACGAGCAGTACTTC. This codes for CASRDRVHEQYF.

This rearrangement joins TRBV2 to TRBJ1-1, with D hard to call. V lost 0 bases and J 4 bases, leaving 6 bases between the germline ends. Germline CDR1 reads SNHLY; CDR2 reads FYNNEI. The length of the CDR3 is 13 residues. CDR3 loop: CASSEAVGTEAFF. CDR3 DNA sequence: TGTGCCAGCAGTGAAGCGGTGGGCACTGAAGCTTTCTTT.

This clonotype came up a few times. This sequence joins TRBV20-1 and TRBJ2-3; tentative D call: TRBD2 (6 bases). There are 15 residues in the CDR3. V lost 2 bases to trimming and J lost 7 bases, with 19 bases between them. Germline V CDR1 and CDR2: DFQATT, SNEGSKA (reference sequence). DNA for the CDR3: TGCAGTGCTAGACAATGGGGGGAGTTCGTAAATACGCAGTATTTT. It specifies CSARQWGEFVNTQYF.

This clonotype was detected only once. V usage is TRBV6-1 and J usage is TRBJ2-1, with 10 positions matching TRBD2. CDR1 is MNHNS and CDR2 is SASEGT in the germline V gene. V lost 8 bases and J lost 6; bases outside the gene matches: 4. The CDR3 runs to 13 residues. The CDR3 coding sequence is TGTGCCAGCCGAGCTAGCGGGGGCAATGAGCAGTTCTTC. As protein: CASRASGGNEQFF.

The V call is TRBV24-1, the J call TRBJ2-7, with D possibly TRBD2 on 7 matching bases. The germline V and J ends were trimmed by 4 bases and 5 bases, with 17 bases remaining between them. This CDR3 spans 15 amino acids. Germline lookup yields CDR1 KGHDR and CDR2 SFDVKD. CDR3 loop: CATSDPGRGSHEQYF. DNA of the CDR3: TGTGCCACCAGTGACCCGGGGAGGGGGAGCCACGAGCAGTACTTC.

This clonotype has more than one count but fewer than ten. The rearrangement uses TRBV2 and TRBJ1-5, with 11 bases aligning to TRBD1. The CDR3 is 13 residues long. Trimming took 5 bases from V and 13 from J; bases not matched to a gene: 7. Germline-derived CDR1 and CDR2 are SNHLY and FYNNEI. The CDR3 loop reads CASSTSRDRGQHF. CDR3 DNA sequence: TGTGCCAGCAGTACCAGCCGGGACAGGGGGCAGCATTTT.

The CDR3 loop reads CASSARGGGETQYF. CDR3 sequence (DNA): TGTGCCAGCAGCGCCCGGGGAGGAGGAGAGACCCAGTACTTC. The V call is TRBV5-6, the J call TRBJ2-3; D may be TRBD2 (6 bases). The end of the DNA aligns better with TRBJ2-5, so the J call may be wrong. Per germline, CDR1 SGHDT and CDR2 YYEEEE. This CDR3 region has 14 residues.